This TCR beta chain was recorded in a study of T-cell memory formation after mild COVID-19. Study at large: Largely, TCR clusters stayed within a single donor. Findings and limits, study-wide: CD8+ contracting clones occupied EMRA, while CD4+ ones occupied mainly CM and EM. A second wave expanding day 15 to 37 was CD4+-biased; contracting clones were balanced. Some clones that responded turned up in pre-infection memory, which suggests that cross-reactive memory joined in.

The CDR3 extends over 15 amino acids. The germline CDR1 and CDR2 sequences are SEHNR and FQNEAQ (reference sequence). Trimming removed 1 base at V and 0 bases at J, with 8 bases between. In TCRdb, the 5' RACE reads were re-called with MiXCR into one record per CDR3 protein. The sample yields some 82,000 distinct CDR3 sequences, 9.5% to 15% seen once. A few counts support this clonotype. Its cognate antigen is unknown. The TCR sequence derives from a man between 18 and 35 years old who had mild COVID-19 (a few samples of this study predate the infection). Cell type and time point are not known. The rearrangement links TRBV7-9 to TRBJ2-3; a possible D gene is TRBD2 (5 bases). What was sequenced was PBMCs or a T cell subset sorted from them (not recorded which). CDR3 in amino acids: CASSLGLPSTDTQYF. Here the CDR3 DNA reads TGTGCCAGCAGCTTAGGACTACCAAGCACAGATACGCAGTATTTT.